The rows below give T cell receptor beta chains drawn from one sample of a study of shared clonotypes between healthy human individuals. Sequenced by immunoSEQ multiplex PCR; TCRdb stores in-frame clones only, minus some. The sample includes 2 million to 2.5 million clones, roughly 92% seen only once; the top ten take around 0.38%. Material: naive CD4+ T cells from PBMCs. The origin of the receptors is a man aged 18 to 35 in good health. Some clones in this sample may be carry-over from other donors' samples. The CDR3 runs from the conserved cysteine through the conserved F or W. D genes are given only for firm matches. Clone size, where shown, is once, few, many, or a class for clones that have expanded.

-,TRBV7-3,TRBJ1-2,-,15,CASSPTRAPFYGYTF,TGTGCCAGCAGCCCGACCAGGGCCCCCTTCTATGGCTACACCTTC
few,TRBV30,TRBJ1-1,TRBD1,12,CAWRKDRGEAFF,TGTGCCTGGAGGAAGGACAGGGGTGAAGCTTTCTTT
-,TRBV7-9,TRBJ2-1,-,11,CASSSGYEQFF,TGTGCCAGCAGCTCTGGATATGAGCAGTTCTTC
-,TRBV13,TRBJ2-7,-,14,CATSLPPSSYEQYF,TGTGCCACCTCTTTACCGCCGAGCTCCTACGAGCAGTACTTC
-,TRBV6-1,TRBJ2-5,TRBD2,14,CASSWTSGSETQYF,TGTGCCAGCAGTTGGACTAGCGGGAGTGAGACCCAGTACTTC
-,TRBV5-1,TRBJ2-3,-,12,CASKVRPDTQYF,TGCGCCAGCAAAGTTCGTCCAGATACGCAGTATTTT
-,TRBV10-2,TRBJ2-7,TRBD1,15,CASTQGTGGTYEQYF,TGCGCCAGCACTCAAGGGACAGGGGGAACCTACGAGCAGTACTTC
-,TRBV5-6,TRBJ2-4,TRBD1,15,CASSGAGTGGDIQYF,TGTGCCAGCAGCGGCGCCGGGACAGGGGGTGACATTCAGTACTTC
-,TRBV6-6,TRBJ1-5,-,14,CASSPRVSNQPQHF,TGTGCCAGCAGTCCCAGGGTTAGCAATCAGCCCCAGCATTTT
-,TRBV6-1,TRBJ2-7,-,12,CASSVVSYEQYF,TGTGCCAGCAGTGTTGTCTCCTACGAGCAGTACTTC
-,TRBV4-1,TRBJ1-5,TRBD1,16,CASSQSPGQGNQPQHF,TGCGCCAGCAGCCAGTCACCGGGACAGGGTAATCAGCCCCAGCATTTT
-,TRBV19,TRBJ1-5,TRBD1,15,CASSTYRGGNQPQHF,TGTGCCAGTAGTACCTACAGGGGTGGCAATCAGCCCCAGCATTTT
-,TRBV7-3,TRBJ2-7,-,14,CASSLAGTSYEQYF,TGTGCCAGCAGCTTAGCGGGGACCTCCTACGAGCAGTACTTC
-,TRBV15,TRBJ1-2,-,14,CATSRGAVDYGYTF,TGTGCCACCAGCAGAGGTGCGGTCGACTATGGCTACACCTTC
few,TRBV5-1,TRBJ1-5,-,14,CASSLEPRRQPQHF,TGCGCCAGCAGCTTGGAACCTAGGCGTCAGCCCCAGCATTTT
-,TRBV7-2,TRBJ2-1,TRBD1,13,CASSRDRYNEQFF,TGTGCCAGTAGCCGGGACAGGTACAATGAGCAGTTCTTC
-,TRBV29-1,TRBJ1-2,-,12,CSVSTPALVCTF,TGCAGCGTCTCAACACCCGCTTTGGTCTGCACCTTC
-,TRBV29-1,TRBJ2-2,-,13,CSVAGDTTGELFF,TGCAGCGTTGCAGGGGATACCACCGGGGAGCTGTTTTTT
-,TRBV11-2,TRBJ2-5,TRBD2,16,CASSLVIAGGVETQYF,TGTGCCAGCAGCTTAGTAATAGCGGGAGGGGTGGAGACCCAGTACTTC
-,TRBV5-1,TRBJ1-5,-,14,CASSLGKEGQPQHF,TGCGCCAGCAGCTTGGGGAAGGAGGGTCAGCCCCAGCATTTT
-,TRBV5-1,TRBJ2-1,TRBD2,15,CASSLIAGVIDEQFF,TGCGCCAGCAGCTTGATAGCGGGAGTTATAGATGAGCAGTTCTTC
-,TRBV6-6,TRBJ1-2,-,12,CASSSLMSGYTF,TGTGCCAGCAGTTCCCTCATGAGTGGCTACACCTTC
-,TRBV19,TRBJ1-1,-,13,CASSPGADTEAFF,TGTGCCAGTAGTCCGGGGGCGGACACTGAAGCTTTCTTT
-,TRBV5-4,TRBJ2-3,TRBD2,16,CASTLRLAGSMDTQYF,TGTGCCAGCACCCTCAGACTAGCGGGTAGTATGGATACGCAGTATTTT
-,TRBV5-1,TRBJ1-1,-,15,CASREYGKEHTEAFF,TGCGCCAGCAGGGAATACGGAAAGGAGCACACTGAAGCTTTCTTT
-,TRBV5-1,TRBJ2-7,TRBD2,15,CASSLVTSGSDEQYF,TGCGCCAGCAGCTTGGTTACTAGCGGGAGCGACGAGCAGTACTTC
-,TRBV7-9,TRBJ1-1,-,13,CASSFSVNTEAFF,TGTGCCAGCAGCTTTTCGGTGAACACTGAAGCTTTCTTT
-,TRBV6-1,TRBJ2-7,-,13,CASSLQGSYEQYF,TGTGCCAGCAGTTTACAGGGCTCCTACGAGCAGTACTTC
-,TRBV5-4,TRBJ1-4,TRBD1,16,CASSKRAQGVGEKLFF,TGTGCCAGCAGCAAGCGTGCACAGGGGGTCGGTGAAAAACTGTTTTTT
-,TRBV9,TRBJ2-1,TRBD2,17,CASSHYSGTSGRDEQFF,TGTGCCAGCAGCCACTACTCCGGGACTAGCGGTCGGGATGAGCAGTTCTTC
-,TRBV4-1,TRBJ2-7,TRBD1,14,CASSQPDRGYEQYF,TGCGCCAGCAGCCAGCCGGACAGGGGTTACGAGCAGTACTTC
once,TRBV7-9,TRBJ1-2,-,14,CASSFPGANYGYTF,TGTGCCAGCAGCTTTCCAGGGGCCAACTATGGCTACACCTTC
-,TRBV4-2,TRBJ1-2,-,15,CASSQDPGSNYGYTF,TGTGCCAGCAGCCAAGATCCCGGGTCTAACTATGGCTACACCTTC
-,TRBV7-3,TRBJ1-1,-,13,CASSNYPNTEAFF,TGTGCCAGCAGCAACTACCCGAACACTGAAGCTTTCTTT
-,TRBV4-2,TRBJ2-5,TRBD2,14,CASSQSGGQETQYF,TGTGCCAGCAGCCAATCGGGGGGCCAAGAGACCCAGTACTTC
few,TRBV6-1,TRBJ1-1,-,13,CASSDQGNTEAFF,TGTGCCAGCAGTGATCAGGGGAACACTGAAGCTTTCTTT
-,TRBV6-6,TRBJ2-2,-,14,CASRAGQPTGELFF,TGTGCCAGCAGAGCTGGACAGCCAACCGGGGAGCTGTTTTTT
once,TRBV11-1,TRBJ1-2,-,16,CASSPLGKGVLKGYTF,TGTGCCAGCAGCCCCCTTGGGAAGGGAGTTTTGAAAGGCTACACCTTC
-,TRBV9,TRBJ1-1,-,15,CASSPQQQMNTEAFF,TGTGCCAGCAGCCCTCAACAGCAAATGAACACTGAAGCTTTCTTT
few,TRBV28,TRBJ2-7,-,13,CASSQGPNYEQYF,TGTGCCAGCAGTCAGGGGCCAAACTACGAGCAGTACTTC
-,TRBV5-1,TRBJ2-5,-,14,CASSSQPTEETQYF,TGCGCCAGCAGCTCCCAACCTACCGAAGAGACCCAGTACTTC